This T cell receptor beta chain came from a study of cytomegalovirus exposure and HLA in healthy donors. The CDR3 totals 13 residues. Germline lookup yields CDR1 SGHTS and CDR2 YDEGEE. Notes on this clone: The junction departs from germline at one end; a sequencing error may be responsible.

The PCR was carried out with 60 Vbeta primers and 13 Jbeta primers. TCRdb's table, derived via immunoSEQ multiplex PCR, lists solely in-frame clones and lacks some. The data show 150,000 or so clones, 80% seen once. Sequencing input: PBMCs. The source of this sequence is a man in his thirties or forties in good health and CMV-seronegative. The chain links TRBV5-8 to TRBJ2-1; 10 nucleotides match TRBD1. For the CDR3, the DNA is TGTGCCAGCCCGGACAGGGGGTACACTGAGCAGTTCTTC. Translated, it gives CASPDRGYTEQFF.